This passage covers 24 T cell receptor beta chains from one sample sequenced in a study of T cell clonality in common variable immunodeficiency. TCRdb's copy holds only in-frame clones and misses some; the assay was immunoSEQ multiplex PCR. There are more than 35,000 clones in the sample, none observed a single time. The source material was peripheral blood mononuclear cells. These receptors all stem from a person aged 18 to 75 in good health.

This clone was counted at least ten times. The read terminates 3 residues before the CDR3 end, so the remaining end is supplied by the germline J gene. This chain joins TRBV4-1 and TRBJ2-3, with 7 bases that match TRBD1. J lost 6 bases, V lost 0 bases, and 9 bases had no gene match. The V gene's germline CDR1 is MGHRA and CDR2 YSYEKL. The CDR3 length is 16 residues. CDR3 DNA, as far as it was read: TGCGCCAGCAGCCAAGATCTTACAGGGGATTCGGATACG. It is translated as CASSQDLTGDSDT. The full CDR3 reads CASSQDLTGDSDTQYF.

Ten or more counts support this clone. The read comes to an end 3 residues before the CDR3 does, leaving the germline J gene to fill in the end. The gene calls are TRBV5-4 and TRBJ2-3, with D uncertain. Germline assignment: CDR1 SGHNT and CDR2 YYREEE (reference sequence). This CDR3 comprises 14 residues. The V gene lost 0 bases and the J gene lost 5 bases, with 10 bases spanning the gap. CDR3 bases read: TGTGCCAGCAGCTTGGGAGCTCGAGAAGATACG. This translates into CASSLGAREDT. The full CDR3 sequence reads CASSLGAREDTQYF.

This clone came up many times. The read ends 3 residues early relative to the CDR3; the germline J gene fills the gap. The chain joins TRBV28 to TRBJ1-6; D not certain. The CDR3 has 14 amino acids. Trimming took 3 bases from V and 7 from J, leaving 10 bases between them. Germline assignment: CDR1 MDHEN and CDR2 SYDVKM. CDR3 bases read: TGTGCCAGCAGTTTGGATCAGGTGAATTCACCC. Residues: CASSLDQVNSP. The entire CDR3 sequence reads CASSLDQVNSPLHF.

This clone was recorded many times. The read terminates 3 residues ahead of where the CDR3 ends, so the germline J gene completes it. V is TRBV13 and J is TRBJ1-2, with a possible D match to TRBD1 (6 bases). CDR3 length: 17 residues. CDR1 is PRHDT and CDR2 is FYEKMQ in the germline V gene (reference sequence). Partial CDR3 DNA: TGTGCCAGCAACCAGACCCCCAGGGTAAGGGGGTATGAAGGC. Translation gives CASNQTPRVRGYEG. The entire CDR3 protein is CASNQTPRVRGYEGYTF.

This clone was seen at least ten times. This may be a read error, as it is one base from a much larger clone. The CDR3 is cut off 3 residues early in the read; its end comes from the germline J gene. V usage is TRBV20-1 and J usage is TRBJ2-1; D is unresolved. The CDR3 is made up of 9 amino acids. The germline V and J ends were trimmed by 6 bases and 8 bases, with 5 bases remaining between them. Per germline, CDR1 DFQATT and CDR2 SNEGSKA (reference sequence). Partial CDR3 DNA: TGCAGTGCAAGGGATGAG. This sequence encodes CSARDE. The whole CDR3 protein is CSARDEQFF.

This clone was seen at least ten times. The observed sequence ends 3 residues before the CDR3 terminus, with the missing tail filled in from the germline J gene. This sequence joins TRBV28 and TRBJ2-5, with 7 positions matching TRBD1. The V gene end was trimmed by 6 bases and the J gene end by 0 bases; junction bases not matched to a gene: 7. Germline CDR1 is MDHEN and CDR2 is SYDVKM. The CDR3 covers 15 residues. The CDR3 bases that were read are TGTGCCAGCAGCCGGGCCAGGGGGTACCAAGAGACC. Its translation: CASSRARGYQET. The full CDR3 reads CASSRARGYQETQYF.

This clone was detected many times. The sequence runs out 3 residues before the end of the CDR3; the remainder is reconstructed from the germline J gene. The J gene is TRBJ1-6, the V gene TRBV12-3 or TRBV12-4; D ambiguous. The CDR3 sequence is 12 residues long. The V end was cut by 5 bases, the J end by 9 bases, with 8 bases between. The covered CDR3 bases are TGTGCCAGCAGTCTTCCCCGTTCACCC. As protein: CASSLPRSP. The full CDR3 is CASSLPRSPLHF.

At least ten counts were recorded for this clone. The read ends 3 residues before the CDR3 terminus; that terminus is restored from the germline J gene. The chain uses TRBV12-3 or TRBV12-4 and TRBJ2-2; 7 nucleotides line up with TRBD2. The V and J ends lost 5 bases and 6 bases, in that order; junction bases with no gene match: 6. The length of the CDR3 is 14 residues. The sequenced CDR3 bases are TGTGCCAGCAGTCGCTCCAGCGGGGCCGGGGAG. It translates to CASSRSSGAGE. The CDR3 in its entirety is CASSRSSGAGELFF.

This clone occurred many times. Read data end 3 residues before the CDR3 end; the end is taken from the germline J gene. The chain uses TRBV27 and TRBJ2-3, with 8 bases identical to TRBD1. The CDR3 is made up of 17 amino acids. The germline gives CDR1 MNHEY, CDR2 SMNVEV (reference sequence). Unmatched junction bases numbered 11, after V lost 5 bases and J lost 1 base. CDR3 bases read: TGTGCCAGCAGTCTAGGGTTACCGGGACAGGGCACAGATACG. Translated, it gives CASSLGLPGQGTDT. The CDR3, in full, reads CASSLGLPGQGTDTQYF.

Many counts were recorded for this clone. The read ends 3 residues shy of where the CDR3 ends; the end is completed using the germline J gene. The chain joins TRBV7-6 to TRBJ2-5; TRBD2 is a possible D gene (6 bases). From germline, CDR1 is SGHVS and CDR2 FNYEAQ. V was clipped by 1 base and J by 4 bases, with 19 bases between them. The CDR3 runs to 17 residues. CDR3 in amino acids: CASSLGTRGSRGETQYF. Partial CDR3 DNA: TGTGCCAGCAGCTTAGGGACCCGGGGGTCCCGGGGAGAGACC.

This clone was observed at least ten times. The read falls 3 residues short of the CDR3 end, and the missing part is taken from the germline J gene. V gene TRBV6-2 or TRBV6-3 combines with J gene TRBJ1-2; D is uncertain. The V gene lost 7 bases and the J gene lost 0 bases, with 15 bases spanning the gap. Germline CDR1 is MNHEY and CDR2 is SVGEGT. CDR3 length equals 15 residues. The CDR3 bases that were read are TGTGCCAGCAACAAGAAAGACTACTCTAACTATGGC. It is translated as CASNKKDYSNYG. From start to end, the CDR3 is CASNKKDYSNYGYTF.

This clone was counted many times. The CDR3 goes on 3 residues after the read ends, and that part is filled in from the germline J gene. This chain joins TRBV13 and TRBJ2-3, with 7 bases lining up with TRBD1. Germline CDR1 reads PRHDT; CDR2 reads FYEKMQ (reference sequence). J lost 4 bases, V lost 5 bases, and 6 bases had no gene match. CDR3 size: 14 residues. The CDR3 spells CASSKTQGADTQYF. The sequenced CDR3 bases are TGTGCCAGCAGCAAAACGCAGGGGGCAGATACG.

Many counts were recorded for this clone. The sequence runs out 3 residues before the end of the CDR3; the remainder is reconstructed from the germline J gene. The V gene is TRBV5-1, the J gene TRBJ2-1, with 9 bases aligning to TRBD2. The CDR3 has 15 residues. V lost 6 bases to trimming and J lost 8 bases; unmatched junction nucleotides: 12. Germline V lookup: CDR1 SGHRS, CDR2 YFSETQ. The CDR3 bases that were read are TGCGCCAGCAAAAAAGCGGGGGGCCTTTTGGATGAG. Its translation: CASKKAGGLLDE. The entire CDR3 sequence reads CASKKAGGLLDEQFF.

This clone was counted ten times or more. The CDR3 end falls 3 residues outside the read, so it is completed with the germline J gene. The chain is built from TRBV4-2 and TRBJ2-2, with 9 bases matching TRBD1. This CDR3 has 17 amino acids. The germline CDR1 and CDR2 sequences are LGHNA and YNFKEQ. With 1 base clipped from V and 0 bases from J, the junction kept 3 bases outside the gene matches. The part of the CDR3 DNA that was read is TGTGCCAGCAGCCAAGGGGACAGGGTGGCGAACACCGGGGAG. It codes for CASSQGDRVANTGE. Given in full, the CDR3 is CASSQGDRVANTGELFF.

This clone was observed at least ten times. The observed sequence ends 3 residues before the CDR3 terminus, with the missing tail filled in from the germline J gene. This chain links TRBV27 with TRBJ2-1, with a possible D match to TRBD2 (5 bases). V shed 2 bases and J shed 7 bases, with 12 bases lying between them. Germline CDR1 is MNHEY and CDR2 is SMNVEV (reference sequence). The CDR3 spans 14 residues. The CDR3 bases that were read are TGTGCCAGCAGTTTAGGACTGGGAGTGAATGAG. Amino acid sequence: CASSLGLGVNE. The CDR3 in full is CASSLGLGVNEQFF.

This clone was counted at least ten times. The read stops 3 residues short of the end of the CDR3; the missing end is completed from the germline J gene. The V call is TRBV20-1, the J call TRBJ1-1; 7 bases match TRBD1. Germline V gene lookup returns CDR1 DFQATT and CDR2 SNEGSKA (reference sequence). This CDR3 spans 14 amino acids. Unmatched junction bases numbered 7, after V lost 6 bases and J lost 0 bases. The DNA read from the CDR3 is TGCAGTGCGAGACAGGGCGAGATGAACACTGAA. It is translated as CSARQGEMNTE. The entire CDR3 sequence reads CSARQGEMNTEAFF.

This clone was seen repeatedly, ten times or more. The CDR3 extends 3 residues past the end of the read, so its final part is completed from the germline J gene. The J gene is TRBJ1-1, the V gene TRBV20-1; D possibly corresponds to TRBD1 (6 bases). V dropped 5 bases and J dropped 0 bases, with 10 bases sitting between them. This CDR3 comprises 13 residues. Germline CDR1 and CDR2: DFQATT and SNEGSKA (reference sequence). The part of the CDR3 DNA that was read is TGCAGTGCTGAACAGGGATTGAACACTGAA. This translates into CSAEQGLNTE. The whole CDR3 protein is CSAEQGLNTEAFF.

This clone was seen many times. The CDR3 end is not reached by the read, which stops 3 residues before it; the germline J gene fills it in. The chain employs TRBV7-3 and TRBJ2-1, with D perhaps matching TRBD1 or TRBD2 (6 bases each). Trimming cost V 2 bases and J 8 bases, with 10 bases left between them. The CDR3 is 13 amino acids. In germline, CDR1 is SGHTA, CDR2 FQGTGA. The CDR3 spells CASSLAGEDEQFF. The CDR3 DNA, read in part, is TGTGCCAGCAGCTTAGCAGGGGAGGATGAG.

This clone was recorded many times. The DNA ends 3 residues before the CDR3 does, and the rest of the CDR3 is filled in from the germline J gene. The chain combines TRBV19 with TRBJ1-5; TRBD1 matches at 9 bases. V was pared by 4 bases and J by 6 bases, with 4 bases of the junction left unmatched. The CDR3 is 14 residues long. Germline V gene lookup returns CDR1 LNHDA and CDR2 SQIVND (reference sequence). CDR3: CASSKQGAVQPQHF. Partial CDR3 DNA: TGTGCCAGTAGTAAACAGGGGGCTGTTCAGCCC.

This clone was seen ten or more times. Partial CDR3 DNA: TGTGCCAGCAGCTCAGGACAGGGGATCTACGAG. This sequence encodes CASSSGQGIYE. The CDR3 as a whole reads CASSSGQGIYEQYF. V gene TRBV9 combines with J gene TRBJ2-7, with TRBD1 matching over 9 bases. The DNA ends 3 residues before the CDR3 does, and the rest of the CDR3 is filled in from the germline J gene. CDR3 length: 14 amino acids. The trim removed 4 bases at V and 3 bases at J, leaving 5 bases unmatched. Germline V gene lookup returns CDR1 SGDLS and CDR2 YYNGEE.

The sample holds many counts of this clone. Read data end 3 residues before the CDR3 end; the end is taken from the germline J gene. The genes are TRBV5-1 and TRBJ2-5, with TRBD2 identical over 9 bases. V dropped 0 bases and J dropped 5; count of bases not matched to a gene: 8. The CDR3 length is 16 residues. CDR1 and CDR2 from the germline V gene are SGHRS and YFSETQ. CDR3 bases read: TGCGCCAGCAGCTTGGGAGCGGGGGGTTATTTGGAGACC. Translating it yields CASSLGAGGYLET. The CDR3 in full is CASSLGAGGYLETQYF.

There are many counts of this clone. At one of its ends the junction is not consistent with the germline gene, which may arise from a read error. The read stops 3 residues short of the end of the CDR3; the missing end is completed from the germline J gene. The gene calls are TRBV20-1 and TRBJ2-1; 8 positions agree with TRBD2. Germline V lookup: CDR1 DFQATT, CDR2 SNEGSKA (reference sequence). The CDR3 sequence is 13 residues long. The CDR3: CSPSGYPYNEQFF. CDR3 DNA (partial): TGCAGTCCTAGCGGGTACCCGTACAATGAG.

This clone was seen ten or more times. Coverage ceases 3 residues before the CDR3 finishes, and the germline J gene fills in the end. The V call is TRBV4-2, the J call TRBJ1-2, with TRBD1 as a possible D gene (5 bases). Trimming stripped 0 bases from V and 4 bases from J, with 9 bases between. The CDR3 is made up of 14 amino acids. Germline assignment: CDR1 LGHNA and CDR2 YNFKEQ. CDR3 protein: CASSQDPGFYGYTF. CDR3 bases read: TGTGCCAGCAGCCAAGATCCAGGGTTCTATGGC.

In its sample, this clone was seen many times. Sequencing ends 3 residues short of the CDR3 end; the germline J gene provides the rest. The chain employs TRBV29-1 and TRBJ2-1; D is uncertain. Trimming cost V 4 bases and J 3 bases, with 7 bases left between them. Germline lookup yields CDR1 SQVTM and CDR2 ANQGSEA. The CDR3 extends over 12 amino acids. CDR3 region: CSVAQNYNEQFF. CDR3 DNA (partial): TGCAGCGTTGCTCAGAACTACAATGAG.